This T cell receptor beta chain derives from a study of shared clonotypes between healthy human individuals. Turning to the study itself: Every donor yielded three CD4 naive, three CD4 memory, two CD8 naive and one CD8 memory plate.

Terminally differentiated effector memory CD45RA+ cells were excluded by CCR7 positive selection of CD45RO-negative cells. An assay was performed, and its level was deep. Original data processing: Quality scores were absent from the junction-only immunoSEQ sequences, so filtering differed. Libraries were prepared by immunoSEQ multiplex PCR; TCRdb keeps only in-frame clonotypes and omits some of them. The V and J calls and clone size are taken from that table; D and trimming were inferred from the DNA. The data contain around 2.1 million clones, about 93% of them singletons. CDR1 and CDR2 (germline): LNHNV, YYDKDF (reference sequence). V lost 5 bases, J lost 3 bases, and 17 bases lay in between. The CDR3 length is 15 residues. This clone is a singleton in its sample. Other DNA sequences in the same sample also yield this CDR3.

The V and J genes are TRBV15 and TRBJ2-7; perhaps TRBD2 as D (6 bases). Material for sequencing was naive CD8+ T cells from PBMCs. The TCR originated in a man in his late teens or twenties in good health. Some clones in this sample may be carry-over from other donors' samples. CDR3 sequence reads: CATSSRGNKHYEQYF. Written as DNA, the CDR3 is TGTGCCACCAGCTCCCGCGGGAATAAACACTACGAGCAGTACTTC. Full variable domain (remainder filled in from reference TRBV15 and TRBJ2-7): DAMVIQNPRYQVTQFGKPVTLSCSQTLNHNVMYWYQQKSSQAPKLLFHYYDKDFNNEADTPDNFQSRRPNTSFCFLDIRSPGLGDTAMYLCATSSRGNKHYEQYFGPGTRLTVT.